The next 15 T cell receptor beta chains were all read from a single sample in a study of T cell changes during pregnancy in multiple sclerosis. Profiled with immunoSEQ multiplex PCR; TCRdb holds only in-frame clones, not every one. The sample holds about 130,000 clones, roughly 96% seen once. The sample in question was peripheral blood, obtained after pregnancy. The receptors come from a female donor with multiple sclerosis, enrolled in a pregnancy study.

This clone was observed a single time. This chain joins TRBV2 and TRBJ2-5; tentatively, D is TRBD2 (6 bases). Germline-derived CDR1 and CDR2 are SNHLY and FYNNEI. Trimming removed 11 bases from V and 5 bases from J, with 18 bases in between. The CDR3 is made up of 13 amino acids. The CDR3 nucleotides read TGTGCCTGTGGGTGGCAGCGGGCCGAGACCCAGTACTTC. It specifies CACGWQRAETQYF.

J is TRBJ2-3 and V is TRBV4-2; TRBD2 aligns across 8 bases. The ends lost 1 base at V and 3 bases at J; junction bases unmatched: 9. CDR3 length: 17 amino acids. Germline V gives CDR1 LGHNA, CDR2 YNFKEQ. CDR3 sequence reads: CASSQVAAGGPTDTQYF. The CDR3 DNA is TGTGCCAGCAGCCAAGTCGCGGCGGGAGGACCGACAGATACGCAGTATTTT.

CDR3 bases: TGTGCCAGCGCTCTAGCGGGAGGGCCCAATGAGCAGTTCTTC. Its protein product is CASALAGGPNEQFF. The V gene is TRBV7-2, the J gene TRBJ2-1; 12 bases align to TRBD2. Per the germline V gene, CDR1 is SGHTA and CDR2 is FQGNSA. The CDR3 is 14 residues long. Germline trimming cut 8 bases from V and 6 bases from J; bases unmatched to any gene: 5.

This chain uses TRBV7-2 with TRBJ2-3; D might be TRBD1 (5 bases). Trimming took off 1 base at V and 4 bases at J, with 9 bases between the two ends. The CDR3 is 14 amino acids. Per germline, CDR1 SGHTA and CDR2 FQGNSA. CDR3 sequence: CASSLESGSDTQYF. The CDR3 region has the DNA TGTGCCAGCAGCTTAGAGTCAGGGTCAGATACGCAGTATTTT.

The chain has TRBV6-6 and TRBJ1-6; unclear D gene. V was trimmed by 3 bases and J by 13 bases, leaving 7 bases between them. Germline CDR1 reads MNHNY; CDR2 reads SVGAGI (reference sequence). The CDR3 sequence is 11 residues long. CDR3 sequence (DNA): TGTGCCAGCAGTTATTCCGGTCCCCTCCACTTT. Protein sequence: CASSYSGPLHF.

V usage is TRBV5-1 and J usage is TRBJ2-7; TRBD1 aligns across 7 bases. The CDR3 is 15 amino acids. V trimming: 4 bases; J trimming: 7 bases; junction bases outside the gene matches: 14. CDR1 is SGHRS, CDR2 YFSETQ, per germline. CDR3 coding DNA: TGCGCCAGCAGCGCCGAAAGGGGGCATGATATTGAGCAGTACTTC. As protein: CASSAERGHDIEQYF. Together with reference TRBV5-1 and TRBJ2-7, the CDR3 gives the full variable domain: KAGVTQTPRYLIKTRGQQVTLSCSPISGHRSVSWYQQTPGQGLQFLFEYFSETQRNKGNFPGRFSGRQFSNSRSEMNVSTLELGDSALYLCASSAERGHDIEQYFGPGTRLTVT.

This chain joins TRBV27 and TRBJ2-2, with D maybe TRBD2 (6 bases). The CDR3 runs to 14 residues. Germline loops: CDR1 MNHEY, CDR2 SMNVEV (reference sequence). V shed 8 bases and J shed 4 bases, with 14 bases lying between them. The CDR3 here is CASSGGLSTGELFF. The CDR3 DNA is TGTGCCAGCTCCGGGGGTTTGAGCACCGGGGAGCTGTTTTTT.

The chain has TRBV19 and TRBJ1-2; 7 bases map to TRBD1. The CDR3 runs 13 residues. Trimming cost V 5 bases and J 2 bases; bases outside gene matches: 2. The germline CDR1 and CDR2 sequences are LNHDA and SQIVND (reference sequence). The CDR3 sequence is CASSPGQNYGYTF. The CDR3 DNA follows: TGTGCCAGTAGTCCGGGACAGAACTATGGCTACACCTTC.

The chain employs TRBV5-4 and TRBJ2-1; TRBD1 aligns across 8 bases. The trim removed 4 bases at V and 1 base at J, leaving 4 bases unmatched. The CDR3 spans 15 residues. The germline V gene has CDR1 SGHNT and CDR2 YYREEE (reference sequence). The CDR3 here is CASSLDRGSYNEQFF. The CDR3 region has the DNA TGTGCCAGCAGCCTAGACAGGGGTTCCTACAATGAGCAGTTCTTC.

The rearrangement joins TRBV11-2 to TRBJ1-3; 7 bases match TRBD1. V lost 5 bases and J lost 3; bases outside the gene matches: 4. CDR1 is SGHAT and CDR2 is FQNNGV in the germline V gene. The CDR3 sequence is 14 residues long. In nucleotides, the CDR3 is TGTGCCAGCAGCACAGACAGGGTTGGAAACACCATATATTTT. Protein sequence: CASSTDRVGNTIYF. The full variable domain, completed using reference TRBV11-2 and TRBJ1-3, is EAGVAQSPRYKIIEKRQSVAFWCNPISGHATLYWYQQILGQGPKLLIQFQNNGVVDDSQLPKDRFSAERLKGVDSTLKIQPAKLEDSAVYLCASSTDRVGNTIYFGEGSWLTVV.

The chain employs TRBV18 and TRBJ1-5, with a possible D match to TRBD1 (5 bases). The CDR3 has 17 residues. The germline V and J ends were trimmed by 1 base and 0 bases, with 13 bases remaining between them. In germline, CDR1 is KGHSH, CDR2 LQKENI. CDR3 sequence (DNA): TGTGCCAGCTCACCACGACAGAGAGAAGATAGCAATCAGCCCCAGCATTTT. It encodes CASSPRQREDSNQPQHF.

V gene TRBV6-1 combines with J gene TRBJ2-7; the match to TRBD2 covers 11 bases. The V gene's germline CDR1 is MNHNS and CDR2 SASEGT. The CDR3 sequence is 15 residues long. The ends lost 7 bases at V and 3 bases at J; junction bases unmatched: 8. CDR3: CASTLASGRHYEQYF. In DNA form, the CDR3 reads TGTGCCAGCACCCTGGCTAGCGGGAGGCACTACGAGCAGTACTTC.

The V gene is TRBV13, the J gene TRBJ2-7, with D possibly TRBD2 on 5 matching bases. V lost 5 bases, J lost 3 bases, and 17 bases lay in between. The V gene's germline CDR1 is PRHDT and CDR2 FYEKMQ (reference sequence). The CDR3 sequence is 15 residues long. The CDR3 spells CASSEGERKFYEQYF. The CDR3 DNA reads TGTGCCAGCAGCGAAGGAGAGCGGAAATTCTACGAGCAGTACTTC.

The genes are TRBV11-2 and TRBJ2-7; 7 nucleotides match TRBD1. The CDR3 covers 15 residues. From germline, CDR1 is SGHAT and CDR2 FQNNGV. Trimming cost V 4 bases and J 4 bases; bases outside gene matches: 10. CDR3 protein: CASSSMAKGAYEQYF. DNA for the CDR3: TGTGCCAGCAGCTCCATGGCGAAGGGGGCGTACGAGCAGTACTTC.

The J gene is TRBJ2-1, the V gene TRBV27; D remains unclear. The germline CDR1 and CDR2 sequences are MNHEY and SMNVEV (reference sequence). The CDR3 spans 13 residues. Trimming left V 2 bases short and J 4 bases short, with 6 bases between. The CDR3 nucleotides read TGTGCCAGCAGTTTAATTTCTTACAATGAGCAGTTCTTC. This gives the protein CASSLISYNEQFF.